The 15 T cell receptor beta chains below were found in one sample sequenced in a study of blood T cell repertoires in COVID-19. TCRdb's copy holds only in-frame clones and misses some; the assay was immunoSEQ multiplex PCR. The sample comprises around 200,000 clones, 60% to 85% of which are singletons, and around 5.4% rests with the top ten. The sequenced sample consisted of peripheral blood. These TCRs come from a woman aged 70-85 years with acute or convalescent COVID-19.

The gene calls are TRBV4-2 and TRBJ1-5; weak D call: TRBD1 (5 bases). Germline V CDR1 and CDR2: LGHNA, YNFKEQ. The CDR3 is 14 amino acids. Deletions cut 3 bases from V and 6 bases from J, with 12 bases between. This CDR3 reads CASSHGQGGQPQHF. CDR3 nucleotide sequence: TGTGCCAGCAGCCACGGGCAGGGAGGTCAGCCCCAGCATTTT.

The chain carries TRBV28 and TRBJ2-1; TRBD2 might be the D (6 bases). The CDR3 has 12 amino acids. Per germline, CDR1 MDHEN and CDR2 SYDVKM. V gave up 3 bases and J gave up 9 bases, with 9 bases separating them. In nucleotides, the CDR3 is TGTGCCAGCAGTTTCCCTAGCGCTGAGCAGTTCTTC. Translated: CASSFPSAEQFF.

The chain employs TRBV11-1 and TRBJ2-7; the D gene is possibly TRBD1 (6 bases). The V gene lost 3 bases and the J gene lost 0 bases, with 12 bases spanning the gap. Looked up from germline, CDR1 is SGHAT and CDR2 is FQDESV (reference sequence). This CDR3 has 15 amino acids. This CDR3 is CASSLERTVSYEQYF. For the CDR3, the DNA is TGTGCCAGCAGCTTGGAGCGGACAGTCTCCTACGAGCAGTACTTC.

The V call is TRBV19, the J call TRBJ2-7; 9 bases agree with TRBD1. CDR1 LNHDA and CDR2 SQIVND come from the germline V gene (reference sequence). Trimming cost V 5 bases and J 6 bases; bases outside gene matches: 11. The CDR3 loop spans 15 amino acids. The CDR3 nucleotides are TGTGCCAGTAGTCCACTACAGGGGGCCTCTATCGAGCAGTACTTC. Translated: CASSPLQGASIEQYF. Combining the CDR3 with reference TRBV19 and TRBJ2-7 gives the whole variable domain DGGITQSPKYLFRKEGQNVTLSCEQNLNHDAMYWYRQDPGQGLRLIYYSQIVNDFQKGDIAEGYSVSREKKESFPLTVTSAQKNPTAFYLCASSPLQGASIEQYFGPGTRLTVT.

This chain joins TRBV4-1 and TRBJ2-1; 12 nucleotides line up with TRBD2. This CDR3 has 15 amino acids. V lost 5 bases, J lost 7 bases, and 6 bases stayed unmatched. Germline V lookup: CDR1 MGHRA, CDR2 YSYEKL. In nucleotides, the CDR3 is TGCGCCAGCAGCTTGAGGACTAGCGGGATAAATGAGCAGTTCTTC. It translates to CASSLRTSGINEQFF.

This chain connects TRBV7-3 to TRBJ2-5; tentatively, D is TRBD2 (5 bases). The CDR3 sequence is 13 residues long. Trimming shortened V by 4 bases and J by 2 bases, and 8 bases separated the two germline ends. The germline V gene has CDR1 SGHTA and CDR2 FQGTGA. CDR3 sequence (DNA): TGTGCCAGCAGCTCACTAGGGCAAGAGACCCAGTACTTC. Translated: CASSSLGQETQYF.

The rearrangement joins TRBV19 to TRBJ1-6; D is ambiguous. The V gene lost 3 bases and the J gene lost 9 bases, with 15 bases spanning the gap. The CDR3 sequence is 15 residues long. Germline values: CDR1 LNHDA, CDR2 SQIVND (reference sequence). CDR3 sequence: CASSILTEKVSPLHF. The CDR3 bases are TGTGCCAGTAGTATCCTTACAGAGAAAGTTTCACCCCTCCACTTT.

In its sample, this clone was seen many times. This chain uses TRBV19 with TRBJ2-1, with 9 bases identical to TRBD1. Per the germline V gene, CDR1 is LNHDA and CDR2 is SQIVND (reference sequence). This CDR3 contains 15 residues. V gave up 7 bases and J gave up 5 bases; unmatched junction bases: 9. CDR3 bases: TGTGCCAGTACCACCTCCCGGGACAGGGACAATGAGCAGTTCTTC. It encodes CASTTSRDRDNEQFF.

J is TRBJ1-3 and V is TRBV4-1; the D is unclear. V lost 1 base and J lost 0, with 7 bases in between. This CDR3 has 15 amino acids. The germline gives CDR1 MGHRA, CDR2 YSYEKL. Written as DNA, the CDR3 is TGCGCCAGCAGCCAAGGTCAGGCCTCTGGAAACACCATATATTTT. It specifies CASSQGQASGNTIYF.

The V and J genes are TRBV19 and TRBJ1-1, with a tentative D call TRBD1 (5 bases). Between the trimmed V and J ends, which lost 8 bases and 0 bases, there was a span of 10 bases. The CDR3 loop spans 13 amino acids. CDR1 and CDR2 (germline): LNHDA, SQIVND (reference sequence). CDR3 sequence (DNA): TGTGCCAGTTTGACAGCTCTGAACACTGAAGCTTTCTTT. Amino acids: CASLTALNTEAFF.

A remark on this clone: Other DNA variants within this sample encode the same CDR3. The chain links TRBV27 to TRBJ2-3, with TRBD2 identical over 8 bases. The CDR3 runs to 14 residues. The germline gives CDR1 MNHEY, CDR2 SMNVEV (reference sequence). With 6 bases clipped from V and 1 base from J, the junction kept 3 bases outside the gene matches. In nucleotides, the CDR3 is TGTGCCAGCAGCCGGACTAGCCGCACAGATACGCAGTATTTT. Translating gives CASSRTSRTDTQYF.

V is TRBV5-4 and J is TRBJ2-2; D may be TRBD2 (6 bases). The CDR3 consists of 16 residues. The germline V and J ends were trimmed by 4 bases and 5 bases, with 18 bases remaining between them. CDR1 SGHNT and CDR2 YYREEE come from the germline V gene (reference sequence). The CDR3 spells CASSPGTPGRTGELFF. For the CDR3, the DNA is TGTGCCAGCAGCCCCGGGACTCCGGGGAGGACCGGGGAGCTGTTTTTT.

The rearrangement joins TRBV27 to TRBJ1-3, with 10 bases identical to TRBD1. The germline V gene encodes CDR1 MNHEY and CDR2 SMNVEV (reference sequence). CDR3 length: 15 residues. J gave up 3 bases and V 6 bases, and 5 bases lay outside the gene matches. CDR3 coding DNA: TGTGCCAGCAGCGACAGGGGGCTAGGTGGAAACACCATATATTTT. The encoded protein is CASSDRGLGGNTIYF.

The chain links TRBV19 to TRBJ2-7, with TRBD1 identical over 9 bases. V shed 1 base, J shed 2 bases, and the junction held 6 bases outside the gene matches. Per the germline V gene, CDR1 is LNHDA and CDR2 is SQIVND (reference sequence). The CDR3 consists of 16 residues. CDR3 sequence: CASSIGTGVATYEQYF. CDR3 coding DNA: TGTGCCAGTAGTATAGGGACAGGGGTCGCAACCTACGAGCAGTACTTC.

The chain carries TRBV13 and TRBJ2-3; D uncertain. The germline CDR1 and CDR2 sequences are PRHDT and FYEKMQ (reference sequence). Trimming shortened V by 5 bases and J by 1 base, and 10 bases separated the two germline ends. The CDR3 contains 14 residues. CDR3 DNA: TGTGCCAGCAGCCCGCCGACTCGCACAGATACGCAGTATTTT. Its translation is CASSPPTRTDTQYF.